Below, 21 T cell receptor beta chains from the same sample are listed, as sequenced in a study of blood T cell repertoires in COVID-19. Profiling relied on immunoSEQ multiplex PCR, and the TCRdb table lists in-frame clones only, not all of them. The table shows some 120,000 clones, with 80% to 90% occurring only once. Sequenced: peripheral blood. Every receptor here comes from a woman in her fifties or sixties with active or convalescent COVID-19.

The chain combines TRBV5-4 with TRBJ2-5; perhaps TRBD2 as D (5 bases). The CDR3 has 15 amino acids. V was cut by 4 bases and J by 1 base, with 14 bases left in between. Germline V gene lookup returns CDR1 SGHNT and CDR2 YYREEE (reference sequence). The CDR3 sequence: CASSLTRFGQETQYF. CDR3 in DNA: TGTGCCAGCAGCCTCACTAGATTTGGCCAAGAGACCCAGTACTTC.

The chain uses TRBV5-4 and TRBJ2-5; no definite D call. Trimming shortened V by 4 bases and J by 5 bases, and 9 bases separated the two germline ends. CDR1 is SGHNT, CDR2 YYREEE, per germline (reference sequence). This CDR3 has 12 residues. The DNA for the CDR3 is TGTGCCAGCAGCCGGTCGTGGGAGACCCAGTACTTC. Its protein is CASSRSWETQYF. Full variable domain (rest looked up from reference TRBV5-4 and TRBJ2-5): ETGVTQSPTHLIKTRGQQVTLRCSSQSGHNTVSWYQQALGQGPQFIFQYYREEENGRGNFPPRFSGLQFPNYSSELNVNALELDDSALYLCASSRSWETQYFGPGTRLLVL.

This rearrangement joins TRBV30 to TRBJ2-3, with D maybe TRBD2 (5 bases). The CDR3 is 13 amino acids. Germline loops: CDR1 GTSNPN, CDR2 SVGIG (reference sequence). The germline V and J ends were trimmed by 2 bases and 8 bases, with 14 bases remaining between them. The CDR3 is CAWSLATGVTQYF. Here the CDR3 DNA reads TGTGCCTGGAGTCTGGCAACCGGGGTTACGCAGTATTTT.

This sequence joins TRBV6-1 and TRBJ1-3; D perhaps matches TRBD1 (6 bases). CDR1 and CDR2 (germline): MNHNS, SASEGT. V was cut by 2 bases and J by 4 bases, with 6 bases left in between. The CDR3 is 13 residues long. The chain's CDR3 is CASSEQGGNTIYF. In DNA form, the CDR3 reads TGTGCCAGCAGTGAACAGGGGGGAAACACCATATATTTT.

V gene TRBV2 combines with J gene TRBJ1-2; a weak D match, TRBD1 (5 bases). V lost 4 bases, J lost 0 bases, and 9 bases lay in between. In germline, CDR1 is SNHLY, CDR2 FYNNEI. The CDR3 runs to 14 residues. Here the CDR3 DNA reads TGTGCCAGCAGTGCCGGGGGGGCTAACTATGGCTACACCTTC. Amino acids: CASSAGGANYGYTF.

The chain links TRBV10-3 to TRBJ1-6; no firm D call. Germline V gene sequence: CDR1 ENHRY, CDR2 SYGVKD. V lost 10 bases, J lost 9 bases, and 13 bases lay in between. The CDR3 totals 12 residues. As DNA, the CDR3 is TGTGCCAACGGAGAGGGAGGTTCACCCCTCCACTTT. Translating gives CANGEGGSPLHF.

The chain employs TRBV9 and TRBJ1-2; no clear D. CDR3 length equals 14 residues. The V gene's germline CDR1 is SGDLS and CDR2 YYNGEE. V lost 0 bases and J lost 6, with 12 bases in between. The CDR3 reads CASSVVAGPHGYTF. The CDR3 nucleotides are TGTGCCAGCAGCGTAGTTGCAGGTCCGCATGGCTACACCTTC.

The chain is built from TRBV7-9 and TRBJ1-1; 8 nucleotides match TRBD1. CDR3 length: 15 residues. The junction had 9 bases not matched to a gene; V was cut back by 5 bases and J by 4 bases. Per germline, CDR1 SEHNR and CDR2 FQNEAQ (reference sequence). The CDR3 DNA reads as TGTGCCAGCAGCCCGCTGGGACAGGTTTCCACTGAAGCTTTCTTT. Its protein is CASSPLGQVSTEAFF.

This clone was detected only once. This rearrangement joins TRBV7-6 to TRBJ2-1, with 10 positions matching TRBD2. This CDR3 spans 16 amino acids. Trimming removed 3 bases from V and 7 bases from J; junction bases left unmatched: 9. Germline assignment: CDR1 SGHVS and CDR2 FNYEAQ. The chain's CDR3 is CASSFQPSGRWNEQFF. As DNA, the CDR3 is TGTGCCAGCAGCTTCCAACCTAGCGGGAGATGGAATGAGCAGTTCTTC. The whole variable domain, filled in from reference TRBV7-6 and TRBJ2-1, reads GAGVSQSPRYKVTKRGQDVALRCDPISGHVSLYWYRQALGQGPEFLTYFNYEAQQDKSGLPNDRFSAERPEGSISTLTIQRTEQRDSAMYRCASSFQPSGRWNEQFFGPGTRLTVL.

The chain combines TRBV30 with TRBJ2-2; D remains unclear. V was pared by 2 bases and J by 4 bases, with 5 bases between. From germline, CDR1 is GTSNPN and CDR2 SVGIG (reference sequence). The CDR3 runs 12 residues. The CDR3 nucleotides are TGTGCCTGGAGTCTTAGCACCGGGGAGCTGTTTTTT. Translation gives CAWSLSTGELFF.

The rearrangement links TRBV3-1 (or the pseudogene TRBV3-2) to TRBJ2-7; a possible D gene is TRBD1 (5 bases). This CDR3 spans 15 amino acids. Germline CDR1 is LGHDT and CDR2 is YNNKEL (reference sequence). V was clipped by 3 bases and J by 9 bases, with 21 bases between them. The CDR3, as DNA: TGTGCCAGCAGCCAGACCACAGGACCCTTTTTTGGGCAGTACTTC. It encodes CASSQTTGPFFGQYF.

The J gene is TRBJ1-1, the V gene TRBV19; maybe TRBD1 (5 bases). V was trimmed by 9 bases and J by 0 bases, leaving 14 bases between them. The CDR3 length is 14 residues. In germline, CDR1 is LNHDA, CDR2 SQIVND (reference sequence). The CDR3 DNA is TGTGCCAGCCGTCCCGGGACTATGAACACTGAAGCTTTCTTT. As protein: CASRPGTMNTEAFF.

This sequence joins TRBV7-9 and TRBJ1-2, with 8 bases matching TRBD1. Germline values: CDR1 SEHNR, CDR2 FQNEAQ (reference sequence). The V and J ends lost 5 bases and 7 bases, in that order; junction bases with no gene match: 12. This CDR3 comprises 15 residues. CDR3 sequence (DNA): TGTGCCAGCAGCGAGACGGGACAGGTCGGCCTTGGCTACACCTTC. This encodes CASSETGQVGLGYTF.

The genes are TRBV19 and TRBJ1-2; no clear D. The germline V gene has CDR1 LNHDA and CDR2 SQIVND (reference sequence). The CDR3 runs to 15 residues. Trimming shortened V by 3 bases and J by 1 base, and 12 bases separated the two germline ends. The CDR3 DNA reads as TGTGCCAGTAGTATGGCGGATAATTTTAACTATGGCTACACCTTC. Translation: CASSMADNFNYGYTF.

CDR3 sequence reads: CASSLVRDFTDTQYF. CDR3 in DNA: TGTGCCAGCAGCTTGGTGCGGGATTTCACAGATACGCAGTATTTT. The chain has TRBV5-4 and TRBJ2-3, with a weak D call TRBD2 (6 bases). This CDR3 contains 15 residues. Germline values: CDR1 SGHNT, CDR2 YYREEE (reference sequence). V dropped 0 bases and J dropped 2 bases, with 10 bases sitting between them.

V and J are TRBV28 and TRBJ2-7; 12 bases align to TRBD1. This CDR3 has 16 residues. V was pared by 3 bases and J by 6 bases, with 9 bases of the junction left unmatched. Germline loops: CDR1 MDHEN, CDR2 SYDVKM. The DNA of the CDR3 is TGTGCCAGCAGTTTCTCTCCCGGGACAGGGGGCGGCGAGCAGTACTTC. Translated: CASSFSPGTGGGEQYF.

The rearrangement joins TRBV7-9 to TRBJ1-1, with 7 positions matching TRBD1. CDR1 and CDR2 from the germline V gene are SEHNR and FQNEAQ (reference sequence). Germline trimming cut 5 bases from V and 10 bases from J; bases unmatched to any gene: 13. The CDR3 spans 14 residues. CDR3 nucleotide sequence: TGTGCCAGCAGCCCTAAGGGGGCTGGGGCCGGAGCTTTCTTT. It is translated as CASSPKGAGAGAFF.

This rearrangement joins TRBV2 to TRBJ1-1, with a tentative D call TRBD1 (5 bases). Trimming shortened V by 2 bases and J by 3 bases, and 13 bases separated the two germline ends. This CDR3 comprises 15 residues. Germline loops: CDR1 SNHLY, CDR2 FYNNEI. CDR3 sequence (DNA): TGTGCCAGCAGTGAACAGGGCAGGCAGGACACTGAAGCTTTCTTT. This codes for CASSEQGRQDTEAFF.

This chain joins TRBV18 and TRBJ1-5; the match to TRBD1 covers 7 bases. Germline assignment: CDR1 KGHSH and CDR2 LQKENI. CDR3 length equals 18 residues. Trimming cost V 4 bases and J 4 bases; bases outside gene matches: 16. CDR3 DNA sequence: TGTGCCAGCTCACACCGGGACAGCCTCATCTTAGGGAATCAGCCCCAGCATTTT. This gives the protein CASSHRDSLILGNQPQHF.

This clone has just one count. The rearrangement links TRBV28 to TRBJ1-4, with D hard to call. Per germline, CDR1 MDHEN and CDR2 SYDVKM. V gave up 6 bases and J gave up 5 bases, with 13 bases separating them. CDR3 length: 14 residues. CDR3 amino acids: CASRRPGANEKLFF. In nucleotides, the CDR3 is TGTGCCAGCAGAAGACCCGGAGCAAATGAAAAACTGTTTTTT.

The J gene is TRBJ1-1, the V gene TRBV19; TRBD1 aligns across 7 bases. Germline V lookup: CDR1 LNHDA, CDR2 SQIVND (reference sequence). The trim removed 5 bases at V and 4 bases at J, leaving 7 bases unmatched. This CDR3 has 14 residues. The CDR3: CASSRQGGVTEAFF. The CDR3, as DNA: TGTGCCAGTAGTCGTCAGGGGGGAGTCACTGAAGCTTTCTTT.